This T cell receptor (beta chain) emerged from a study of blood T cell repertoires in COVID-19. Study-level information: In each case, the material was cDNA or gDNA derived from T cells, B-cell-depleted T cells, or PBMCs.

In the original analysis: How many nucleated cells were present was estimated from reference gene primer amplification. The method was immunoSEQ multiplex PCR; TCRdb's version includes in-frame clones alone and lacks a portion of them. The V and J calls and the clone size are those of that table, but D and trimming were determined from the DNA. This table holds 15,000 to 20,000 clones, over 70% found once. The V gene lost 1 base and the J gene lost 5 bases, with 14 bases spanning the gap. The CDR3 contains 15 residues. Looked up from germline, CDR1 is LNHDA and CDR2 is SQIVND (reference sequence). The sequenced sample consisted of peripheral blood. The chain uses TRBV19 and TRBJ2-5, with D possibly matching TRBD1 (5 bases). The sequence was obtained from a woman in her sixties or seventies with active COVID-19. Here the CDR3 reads CASSIVAQGGETQYF. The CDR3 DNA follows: TGTGCCAGTAGTATAGTAGCTCAGGGTGGGGAGACCCAGTACTTC.